These 2 T cell receptor beta chains originate from one sample sequenced in a study of T-cell reconstitution after alpha-beta-depleted transplantation in children. The TCRbeta library was prepared with unique molecular identifiers. MiXCR, applied by TCRdb to the PCR reads, yields one record per CDR3 protein. The data hold roughly 300,000 distinct CDR3 sequences, with 11% observed a single time. Sample: peripheral blood, taken 180 days after TCRalphabeta/CD19-depleted stem cell transplant. The receptor set was obtained from a male patient between 2 and 10 years old who had a stem cell transplant for chronic granulomatous disease, so the T cells may come from the graft donor.

Ten or more counts support this clonotype. The chain has TRBV5-5 and TRBJ1-5; no definite D call. Trimming removed 4 bases from V and 4 bases from J, with 15 bases in between. In germline, CDR1 is SGHKS, CDR2 YYEKEE (reference sequence). CDR3 size: 15 residues. CDR3 sequence: CASSEHRGGNQPQHF. CDR3 nucleotide sequence: TGTGCCAGCAGCGAACATCGGGGAGGGAATCAGCCCCAGCATTTT.

A note on this clonotype: This clone may be a read error of a much larger clone one base away. This chain uses TRBV6-1 with TRBJ2-7; TRBD1 matches at 9 bases. CDR3 length: 13 amino acids. Germline V lookup: CDR1 MNHNS, CDR2 SASEGT. Here the CDR3 reads CATHRDRVAEQHF. DNA for the CDR3: TGTGCCACCCACCGGGACAGGGTGGCCGAGCAGCACTTC.